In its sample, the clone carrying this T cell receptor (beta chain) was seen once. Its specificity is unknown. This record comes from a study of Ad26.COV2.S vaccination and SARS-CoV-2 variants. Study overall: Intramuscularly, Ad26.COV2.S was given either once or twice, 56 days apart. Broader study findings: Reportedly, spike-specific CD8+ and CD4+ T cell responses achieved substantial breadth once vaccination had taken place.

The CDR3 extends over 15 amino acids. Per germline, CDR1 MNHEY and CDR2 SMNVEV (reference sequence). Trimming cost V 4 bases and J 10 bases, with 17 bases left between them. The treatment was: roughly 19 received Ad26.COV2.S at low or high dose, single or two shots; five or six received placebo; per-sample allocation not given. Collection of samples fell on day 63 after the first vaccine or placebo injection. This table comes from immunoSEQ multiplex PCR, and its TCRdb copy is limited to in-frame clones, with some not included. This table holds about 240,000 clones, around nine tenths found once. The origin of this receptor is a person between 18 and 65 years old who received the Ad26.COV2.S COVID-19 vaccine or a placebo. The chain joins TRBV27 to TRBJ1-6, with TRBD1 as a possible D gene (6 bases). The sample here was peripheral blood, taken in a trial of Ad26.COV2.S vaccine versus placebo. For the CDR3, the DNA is TGTGCCAGCAGTTCCCAGGTGGGGGGGGGCTCACCCCTCCACTTT. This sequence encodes CASSSQVGGGSPLHF.